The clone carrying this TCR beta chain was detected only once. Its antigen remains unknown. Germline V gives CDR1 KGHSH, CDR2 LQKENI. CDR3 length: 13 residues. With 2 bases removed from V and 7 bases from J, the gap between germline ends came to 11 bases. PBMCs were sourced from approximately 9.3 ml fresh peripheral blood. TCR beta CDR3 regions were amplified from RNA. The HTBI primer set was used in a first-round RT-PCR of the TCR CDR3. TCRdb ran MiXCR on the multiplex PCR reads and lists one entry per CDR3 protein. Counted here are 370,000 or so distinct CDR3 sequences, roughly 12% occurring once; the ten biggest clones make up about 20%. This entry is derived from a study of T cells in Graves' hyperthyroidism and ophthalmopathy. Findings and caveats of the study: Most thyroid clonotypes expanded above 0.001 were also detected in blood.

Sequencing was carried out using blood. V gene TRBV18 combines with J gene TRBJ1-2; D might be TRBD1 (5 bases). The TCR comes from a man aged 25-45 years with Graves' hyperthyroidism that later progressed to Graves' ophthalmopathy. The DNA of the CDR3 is TGTGCCAGCTCACCAGGCAGGGCCTCTGGCTACACCTTC. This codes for CASSPGRASGYTF.